The 14 T cell receptor beta chains below come from one sample, sequenced in a study of cytomegalovirus exposure and HLA in healthy donors. Both 60 Vbeta primers and 13 Jbeta primers went into the PCR. Method: immunoSEQ multiplex PCR; TCRdb's copy keeps in-frame clones and lacks some. The sample has about 220,000 clones; about 75% are singletons. Sequencing used PBMCs. The receptors derive from a male donor in good health and CMV-seronegative.

This clone is a singleton in its sample. The chain has TRBV4-3 and TRBJ1-3; no firm D call. The V and J ends lost 1 base and 2 bases respectively, with 12 bases between them. Germline CDR1 LGHNA, CDR2 YSLEER. This CDR3 comprises 16 residues. CDR3 sequence (DNA): TGCGCCAGCAGCCAAGGTCCGGGGAGTGCTGGAAACACCATATATTTT. Amino acids: CASSQGPGSAGNTIYF.

The rearrangement joins TRBV7-3 to TRBJ1-1; D not certain. CDR1 is SGHTA and CDR2 is FQGTGA in the germline V gene. This CDR3 has 16 residues. V gave up 2 bases and J gave up 1 base, with 14 bases separating them. CDR3 nucleotide sequence: TGTGCCAGCAGCTTACTGGGGAGACTATCGAACACTGAAGCTTTCTTT. It is translated as CASSLLGRLSNTEAFF.

This sequence joins TRBV5-4 and TRBJ2-1, with 7 bases aligning to TRBD1. The trim removed 5 bases at V and 2 bases at J, leaving 7 bases unmatched. Germline CDR1 reads SGHNT; CDR2 reads YYREEE (reference sequence). The CDR3 runs 15 residues. CDR3 bases: TGTGCCAGCAGATTGTGGGACAGAGCCTACAATGAGCAGTTCTTC. Its translation: CASRLWDRAYNEQFF.

The J gene is TRBJ1-5, the V gene TRBV28, with a tentative D call TRBD1 (5 bases). Germline-derived CDR1 and CDR2 are MDHEN and SYDVKM. Trimming removed 2 bases from V and 11 bases from J, with 19 bases in between. CDR3 length: 15 residues. The CDR3 spells CASSLRGTVMSAQHF. The DNA for the CDR3 is TGTGCCAGCAGTTTACGGGGGACGGTGATGAGTGCCCAGCATTTT.

The rearrangement uses TRBV21-1 and TRBJ2-5; the D call of TRBD2 is as the table states it, not checked on the DNA. TRBV21-1 is annotated as a pseudogene. CDR3 length: 15 residues. The CDR3 loop is CATPRDYRKQETQYF. The CDR3 nucleotides are TGTGCCACCCCCCGGGACTACAGAAAACAAGAGACCCAGTACTTC.

The V gene is TRBV9, the J gene TRBJ1-1, with TRBD1 identical over 7 bases. Germline trimming cut 7 bases from V and 0 bases from J; bases unmatched to any gene: 6. Germline V lookup: CDR1 SGDLS, CDR2 YYNGEE. The CDR3 totals 14 residues. The CDR3 bases are TGTGCCAGCGGCGCACAGGGGATGAACACTGAAGCTTTCTTT. Translating gives CASGAQGMNTEAFF.

The genes are TRBV4-3 and TRBJ2-1, with 7 nucleotides matching TRBD1. CDR3 size: 15 residues. J lost 0 bases, V lost 3 bases, and 2 bases had no gene match. Germline values: CDR1 LGHNA, CDR2 YSLEER. This CDR3 reads CASSQGQSSYNEQFF. The CDR3, as DNA: TGCGCCAGCAGCCAGGGACAGAGCTCCTACAATGAGCAGTTCTTC.

The V gene is TRBV5-1, the J gene TRBJ2-7; TRBD1 agrees at 8 bases. Germline V gene sequence: CDR1 SGHRS, CDR2 YFSETQ. This CDR3 has 16 residues. V shed 1 base and J 0 bases; nucleotides not matched to a gene: 6. CDR3 sequence: CASSLWGTGDSYEQYF. The CDR3 nucleotides are TGCGCCAGCAGCTTGTGGGGGACAGGTGACTCCTACGAGCAGTACTTC.

The J gene is TRBJ2-5, the V gene TRBV10-1; 7 nucleotides align to TRBD1. CDR1 and CDR2 (germline): WNHNN, SYGVQD (reference sequence). The CDR3 sequence is 13 residues long. With V trimmed by 5 bases and J by 4 bases, 4 bases remained unmatched. The CDR3 bases are TGCGCCAGCAGTAGGGGGCTAGCAGAGACCCAGTACTTC. It translates to CASSRGLAETQYF.

The J gene is TRBJ2-1, the V gene TRBV12-5; D not certain. Germline V gene data show CDR1 as LGHNT and CDR2 as FRNRAP. The CDR3 covers 10 residues. Between the trimmed V and J ends, which lost 4 bases and 10 bases, there was a span of 5 bases. CDR3 amino acids: CASGYIEQFF. The CDR3 DNA follows: TGTGCTAGTGGTTATATCGAGCAGTTCTTC.

The chain combines TRBV4-2 with TRBJ2-5; 9 bases align to TRBD2. Germline loops: CDR1 LGHNA, CDR2 YNFKEQ. The CDR3 has 15 amino acids. J lost 5 bases, V lost 0 bases, and 4 bases had no gene match. The CDR3 protein is CASSQDKAGGETQYF. Here the CDR3 DNA reads TGTGCCAGCAGCCAAGATAAGGCGGGGGGGGAGACCCAGTACTTC.

The chain joins TRBV19 to TRBJ2-3; 11 bases are shared with TRBD2. V lost 6 bases, J lost 4 bases, and 9 bases stayed unmatched. There are 16 residues in the CDR3. The V gene's germline CDR1 is LNHDA and CDR2 SQIVND (reference sequence). The CDR3 DNA sequence: TGTGCCAGTAGCCTACCGGGACTAGCGGCGGCAGATACGCAGTATTTT. Translated: CASSLPGLAAADTQYF.

J is TRBJ2-1 and V is TRBV9; a weak D match, TRBD1 (6 bases). Germline CDR1 reads SGDLS; CDR2 reads YYNGEE. This CDR3 region has 18 residues. The V and J ends lost 3 bases and 3 bases respectively, with 22 bases between them. The CDR3 sequence is CASSDRDTLINNYNEQFF. CDR3 sequence (DNA): TGTGCCAGCAGCGACCGGGACACCTTAATTAATAACTACAATGAGCAGTTCTTC.

The chain carries TRBV4-3 and TRBJ1-2; 7 nucleotides align to TRBD1. The CDR3 spans 15 residues. Germline CDR1 and CDR2: LGHNA and YSLEER. V shed 4 bases, J shed 3 bases, and the junction held 8 bases outside the gene matches. The CDR3 DNA reads TGCGCCAGCAGCCTTTCTACGACAGGGTACTATGGCTACACCTTC. Translated, it gives CASSLSTTGYYGYTF.